This T cell receptor (beta chain) was observed in a study of graft-versus-host responses after intestinal transplantation. The data were produced by immunoSEQ multiplex PCR, yet TCRdb's version contains in-frame clones alone and is incomplete. The data show 90,000 to 150,000 clones, 90% to 95% seen once. The ends lost 5 bases at V and 10 bases at J; junction bases unmatched: 3. The length of the CDR3 is 14 residues. Germline V gene data show CDR1 as SEHNR and CDR2 as FQNEAQ (reference sequence). A word on this clone: Its antigen is undetermined.

The V and J genes are TRBV7-9 and TRBJ2-1; TRBD2 aligns across 15 bases. The receptor comes from a human donor who received an intestinal transplant. Sequencing used unstimulated CD4+ T cells sorted from spleen or lymph node cells, obtained before intestinal transplant. The CDR3 coding sequence is TGTGCCAGCAGCACGGGACTAGCGGGGGGAGAGCAGTTCTTC. This gives the protein CASSTGLAGGEQFF.